This T cell receptor beta chain was sequenced during a study of OX40 agonist ivuxolimab in advanced cancers. Overall study: Ivuxolimab, which is an agonistic anti-OX40 (CD134) antibody, was administered to the patients. Administration of intravenous ivuxolimab to patients occurred every 2 weeks at 0.01 to 10 mg/kg.

General study results and limits: Partial responders treated at 0.1-3.0 mg/kg exhibited clonal expansion among the lowest measured.

Clones were read by immunoSEQ multiplex PCR, and TCRdb kept only the in-frame ones, dropping some. The repertoire holds approximately 64,000 clones, with about nine tenths as singletons. Trimming took 6 bases from V and 0 from J, leaving 11 bases between them. From germline, CDR1 is KGHSH and CDR2 LQKENI. The CDR3 covers 14 residues. Note on this clone: Antigen: not known.

Here the sequenced sample was CD4+ or CD8+ T cells sorted from blood, taken in a trial of the OX40 agonist ivuxolimab. The chain is built from TRBV18 and TRBJ1-1; D is undetermined. This TCR was recovered from an adult with an advanced solid tumor such as melanoma, head and neck, liver or kidney cancer. In nucleotides, the CDR3 is TGTGCCAGCTCGTCCAGCACAATGAACACTGAAGCTTTCTTT. Translating gives CASSSSTMNTEAFF.